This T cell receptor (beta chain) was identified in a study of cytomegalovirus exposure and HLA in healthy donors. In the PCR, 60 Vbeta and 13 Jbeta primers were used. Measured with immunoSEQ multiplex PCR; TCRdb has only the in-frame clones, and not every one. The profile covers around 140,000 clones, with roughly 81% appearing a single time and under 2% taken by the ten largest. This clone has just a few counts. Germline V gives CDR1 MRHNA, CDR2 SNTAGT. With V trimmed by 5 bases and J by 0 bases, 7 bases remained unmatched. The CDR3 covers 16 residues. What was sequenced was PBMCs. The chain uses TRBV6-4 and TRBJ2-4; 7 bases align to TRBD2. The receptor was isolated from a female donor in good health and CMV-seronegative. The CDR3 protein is CASSPEASGAKNIQYF. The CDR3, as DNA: TGTGCCAGCAGTCCGGAGGCTAGCGGAGCCAAAAACATTCAGTACTTC.